This TCR beta chain was documented in a study of T cells after yellow fever vaccination. It was through 5'RACE template switching that TCR cDNA was made, with a universal primer site and UMIs added. TCRdb reprocessed the 5' RACE reads via MiXCR and lists one record per CDR3 protein. The table has about 150,000 distinct CDR3 sequences, just over 6.5% seen once. Germline V lookup: CDR1 MDHEN, CDR2 SYDVKM. The CDR3 extends over 15 amino acids. The trim removed 7 bases at V and 2 bases at J, leaving 4 bases unmatched. The sequences come from CD4+ T cells sorted from PBMCs, collected 10 days after the yellow fever booster vaccination. This receptor was taken from a man aged 30 to 39 who received the YFV17D yellow fever vaccine. V and J are TRBV28 and TRBJ2-1; 11 positions match TRBD2. CDR3: CASISSGRPYNEQFF. CDR3 DNA: TGTGCCAGCATCTCTAGCGGGAGGCCCTACAATGAGCAGTTCTTC.